These 20 T cell receptor beta chains share one sample of origin, sequenced in a study of early T cells in non-severe SARS-CoV-2 infection. Each CDR3 protein gets one entry after TCRdb re-called the 5' RACE reads with MiXCR. The table lists about 50,000 distinct CDR3 sequences, around 13% of them singletons. Sequencing was done on a sample of whole blood. The receptors come from an adult who was a healthcare worker with PCR-confirmed SARS-CoV-2 infection or an uninfected control (not recorded which).

This clonotype came up a few times. This chain links TRBV29-1 with TRBJ2-7; TRBD1 aligns across 9 bases. With V trimmed by 5 bases and J by 7 bases, 6 bases remained unmatched. Germline CDR1 SQVTM, CDR2 ANQGSEA. The CDR3 has 12 residues. CDR3 bases: TGCAGCGTTCGGACAGGGGCGTGGGAGCAGTACTTC. Translation gives CSVRTGAWEQYF.

This clonotype was detected a few times. This CDR3 reads CASRNLGGLAGETSYNEQFF. CDR3 in DNA: TGTGCCAGCAGGAACTTGGGGGGACTAGCGGGAGAGACCTCCTACAATGAGCAGTTCTTC. V is TRBV7-6 and J is TRBJ2-1; TRBD2 aligns across 14 bases. The CDR3 spans 20 residues. Germline values: CDR1 SGHVS, CDR2 FNYEAQ. With V trimmed by 6 bases and J by 0 bases, 13 bases remained unmatched.

The V call is TRBV10-3, the J call TRBJ1-2; D gene ambiguous. Per germline, CDR1 ENHRY and CDR2 SYGVKD. The V end lost 7 bases, the J end lost 3 bases, and 18 bases lay between the germline ends. The CDR3 length is 15 residues. The CDR3 loop reads CAITNRIIGDYGYTF. CDR3 DNA sequence: TGTGCCATCACTAATAGGATTATCGGTGACTATGGCTACACCTTC.

The table lists this clonotype with many counts. The CDR3 DNA reads as TGTGCCAGCAGTTTATCCTACCAGGACTATGGCTACACCTTC. Residues: CASSLSYQDYGYTF. The chain employs TRBV27 and TRBJ1-2; D is unresolved. V was clipped by 0 bases and J by 3 bases, with 8 bases between them. Germline V CDR1 and CDR2: MNHEY, SMNVEV (reference sequence). This CDR3 is built from 14 residues.

Comments on this clonotype: This could be a read error, since a much larger clone is one nucleotide away. The rearrangement links TRBV20-1 to TRBJ2-1, with a weak D call TRBD2 (6 bases). CDR3 size: 15 residues. Germline values: CDR1 DFQATT, CDR2 SNEGSKA (reference sequence). CDR3 residues: CSATGLTVGHNERFF. The DNA for the CDR3 is TGCAGTGCTACGGGACTCACCGTTGGCCACAATGAGCGGTTCTTC.

The chain recombines TRBV5-4 with TRBJ2-2, with 7 positions matching TRBD1. Germline V CDR1 and CDR2: SGHNT, YYREEE (reference sequence). The V segment lost 3 bases and the J segment 6 bases; nucleotides outside the gene matches: 8. The CDR3 extends over 15 amino acids. Here the CDR3 reads CASSSGQALAGELFF. DNA of the CDR3: TGTGCCAGCAGCTCCGGACAGGCCCTGGCCGGGGAGCTGTTTTTT. Using reference TRBV5-4 and TRBJ2-2 for the parts outside the CDR3, the full variable domain is ETGVTQSPTHLIKTRGQQVTLRCSSQSGHNTVSWYQQALGQGPQFIFQYYREEENGRGNFPPRFSGLQFPNYSSELNVNALELDDSALYLCASSSGQALAGELFFGEGSRLTVL.

The chain uses TRBV9 and TRBJ2-1; D is possibly TRBD1 or TRBD2 (5 bases each). Germline CDR1 and CDR2: SGDLS and YYNGEE. The CDR3 is made up of 17 amino acids. Trimming took 4 bases from V and 0 from J, leaving 17 bases between them. CDR3 protein: CASSPKGPGSSYNEQFF. The CDR3, as DNA: TGTGCCAGCAGCCCCAAAGGCCCAGGGAGCTCCTACAATGAGCAGTTCTTC.

This clonotype was found many times. DNA of the CDR3: TGCGCCACCGGTGGAAGACAAAGCAATCAGCCCCAGCATTTT. Protein: CATGGRQSNQPQHF. The chain carries TRBV10-2 and TRBJ1-5; no firm D call. Looked up from germline, CDR1 is WSHSY and CDR2 is SAAADI. The CDR3 extends over 14 amino acids. V shed 10 bases and J shed 1 base, with 14 bases lying between them.

Many counts were recorded for this clonotype. The V gene is TRBV12-3 or TRBV12-4, the J gene TRBJ1-1, with 8 positions matching TRBD1. This CDR3 comprises 14 residues. Trimming cost V 5 bases and J 8 bases; bases outside gene matches: 10. This CDR3 is CASSSGQGLVEAFF. The CDR3 DNA is TGTGCCAGCAGTAGCGGACAGGGTCTTGTCGAAGCTTTCTTT.

In this sample, this clonotype turned up a few times. This chain uses TRBV20-1 with TRBJ1-2; 9 bases agree with TRBD1. There are 16 residues in the CDR3. CDR1 is DFQATT, CDR2 SNEGSKA, per germline (reference sequence). The ends lost 5 bases at V and 2 bases at J; junction bases unmatched: 12. The CDR3 loop is CSARPRDRELNYGYTF. The CDR3 DNA sequence: TGCAGTGCTCGCCCACGGGACAGGGAATTAAACTATGGCTACACCTTC.

The gene calls are TRBV20-1 and TRBJ2-5; maybe TRBD2 (5 bases). The CDR3 totals 12 residues. Germline lookup yields CDR1 DFQATT and CDR2 SNEGSKA (reference sequence). V dropped 6 bases and J dropped 3 bases, with 11 bases sitting between them. CDR3 DNA sequence: TGCAGTGCCAAGGTGGGAGAAGAGACCCAGTACTTC. Encoded protein: CSAKVGEETQYF.

This clonotype was recorded at least ten times. V usage is TRBV6-2 or TRBV6-3 and J usage is TRBJ1-5; D may be TRBD1 (5 bases). The V end was cut by 6 bases, the J end by 8 bases, with 17 bases between. The CDR3 covers 14 residues. CDR1 is MNHEY and CDR2 is SVGEGT in the germline V gene. CDR3 loop: CASRQDGGRKPQHF. CDR3 coding DNA: TGTGCCAGCAGACAGGACGGAGGCAGGAAGCCCCAGCATTTT.

As to this clonotype: This CDR3 is missing its conserved last phenylalanine or tryptophan, likely due to a read error. The limits of the CDR3 on the DNA are not certain, so only TCRdb's listed CDR3 is given. The V call is TRBV5-1, the J call TRBJ2-5; the table's TRBD1 call for D was not verified on the DNA. From its first to its last residue, the CDR3 has 14 amino acids. The germline V gene encodes CDR1 SGHRS and CDR2 YFSETQ. CDR3 region: CASKAGPGDPVLLL.

This chain connects TRBV4-1 to TRBJ1-5, with D unresolved. This CDR3 is 17 amino acids long. With 1 base removed from V and 0 bases from J, the gap between germline ends came to 13 bases. CDR1 is MGHRA and CDR2 is YSYEKL in the germline V gene. The chain's CDR3 is CASSQVDMGFSNQPQHF. The CDR3, as DNA: TGCGCCAGCAGCCAAGTAGACATGGGGTTTAGCAATCAGCCCCAGCATTTT.

This clonotype was found a few times. The chain is built from TRBV15 and TRBJ2-7; 7 nucleotides align to TRBD2. Germline V gene lookup returns CDR1 LNHNV and CDR2 YYDKDF (reference sequence). V shed 3 bases, J shed 5 bases, and the junction held 7 bases outside the gene matches. The CDR3 covers 14 residues. CDR3 protein: CATSRVRLAHEQYF. As DNA, the CDR3 is TGTGCCACCAGCAGGGTTCGACTAGCCCACGAGCAGTACTTC.

This clonotype was observed a handful of times. The chain employs TRBV7-2 and TRBJ2-5; D is perhaps TRBD2 (7 bases). Germline V gene data show CDR1 as SGHTA and CDR2 as FQGNSA. The CDR3 has 20 amino acids. Trimming left V 5 bases short and J 4 bases short, with 32 bases between. The CDR3 region has the DNA TGTGCCAGCAGCATGAGGACCGGGTTTCGCGGGGGCGGAGGATCAGAGACCCAGTACTTC. Residues: CASSMRTGFRGGGGSETQYF.

This clonotype showed up many times. The chain employs TRBV11-2 and TRBJ2-7, with D tentatively TRBD2 (5 bases). V was pared by 3 bases and J by 2 bases, with 11 bases between. Germline loops: CDR1 SGHAT, CDR2 FQNNGV. This CDR3 has 14 residues. CDR3: CASSFISATYEQYF. CDR3 sequence (DNA): TGTGCCAGCAGCTTTATTAGCGCGACCTACGAGCAGTACTTC.

This clonotype showed up just a few times. The chain carries TRBV19 and TRBJ2-2; perhaps TRBD1 as D (6 bases). The CDR3 has 14 amino acids. Per the germline V gene, CDR1 is LNHDA and CDR2 is SQIVND (reference sequence). Trimming shortened V by 6 bases and J by 0 bases, and 8 bases separated the two germline ends. The CDR3 sequence is CASSRTANTGELFF. CDR3 coding DNA: TGTGCCAGTAGCCGGACAGCGAACACCGGGGAGCTGTTTTTT.

This clonotype was seen many times. The V and J genes are TRBV6-5 and TRBJ1-1; a weak D match, TRBD1 (5 bases). V was shortened by 6 bases and J by 0 bases, with 11 bases between the two germline ends. CDR1 MNHEY and CDR2 SVGAGI come from the germline V gene. This CDR3 contains 14 residues. The CDR3 is CASRARGLNTEAFF. The CDR3 region has the DNA TGTGCCAGCAGAGCACGGGGCTTGAACACTGAAGCTTTCTTT.

This clonotype appeared a few times. The chain has TRBV4-1 and TRBJ2-4; D possibly matches TRBD1 or TRBD2 (5 bases each). V was pared by 4 bases and J by 0 bases, with 10 bases between. This CDR3 contains 15 residues. Germline CDR1 MGHRA, CDR2 YSYEKL. CDR3 protein: CASSPDGTAKNIQYF. CDR3 nucleotides: TGCGCCAGCAGCCCAGACGGGACAGCCAAAAACATTCAGTACTTC.